This entry lists 19 T cell receptor beta chains sequenced from one sample in a study of T cells after yellow fever vaccination. From the 5' RACE reads, TCRdb called clonotypes with MiXCR, one entry per CDR3 protein. The top ten hold around 1% of the sample, which has about 230,000 distinct CDR3 sequences, over 6.5% seen once. The starting material was CD4+ T cells sorted from PBMCs, obtained on the day of the yellow fever booster vaccination. These TCRs come from a man aged 30 to 39 who received the YFV17D yellow fever vaccine.

The chain uses TRBV5-8 and TRBJ2-7; TRBD2 matches 12 bases. This CDR3 is built from 17 residues. CDR1 is SGHTS, CDR2 YDEGEE, per germline. The trim removed 2 bases at V and 3 bases at J, leaving 9 bases unmatched. The CDR3 protein is CASSFRQLTSGGYEQYF. CDR3 in DNA: TGTGCCAGCAGCTTCCGCCAACTGACTAGCGGGGGCTACGAGCAGTACTTC.

On this clonotype itself: A single base separates this from a much larger clone, so it may be a read error. The V call is TRBV24-1, the J call TRBJ2-5; 10 bases are a match to TRBD1. Germline CDR1 is KGHDR and CDR2 is SFDVKD. With 4 bases clipped from V and 5 bases from J, the junction kept 3 bases outside the gene matches. The CDR3 has 14 amino acids. Written as DNA, the CDR3 is TGTGCCACCAGTGACACGGGACAGGGGGAGACCCAGTACTTC. Encoded protein: CATSDTGQGETQYF.

This clonotype was counted many times. The CDR3 sequence is CASRAVNSPLHF. The DNA of the CDR3 is TGCGCCAGCAGGGCCGTTAATTCACCCCTCCACTTT. The rearrangement uses TRBV5-1 and TRBJ1-6; no clear D gene. CDR1 and CDR2 (germline): SGHRS, YFSETQ. CDR3 length equals 12 residues. V shed 5 bases and J shed 6 bases, with 6 bases lying between them.

This clonotype came up a few times. J is TRBJ2-7 and V is TRBV7-2; 9 positions agree with TRBD2. The CDR3 totals 16 residues. Germline CDR1 and CDR2: SGHTA and FQGNSA. The trim removed 1 base at V and 5 bases at J, leaving 9 bases unmatched. The CDR3 region is CASSLGTAGGQNEQYF. The CDR3 coding sequence is TGTGCCAGCAGCTTAGGAACGGCGGGAGGGCAGAACGAGCAGTACTTC.

This clonotype was found a few times. The chain is built from TRBV6-5 and TRBJ2-7; D call uncertain. This CDR3 has 14 residues. V was clipped by 3 bases and J by 0 bases, with 9 bases between them. Germline V gene lookup returns CDR1 MNHEY and CDR2 SVGAGI. This CDR3 is CASSYTATSYEQYF. In DNA, the CDR3 is TGTGCCAGCAGTTATACCGCTACCTCCTACGAGCAGTACTTC.

In this sample, this clonotype turned up many times. The chain carries TRBV4-1 and TRBJ1-5; D is uncertain. This CDR3 comprises 14 residues. Germline CDR1 is MGHRA and CDR2 is YSYEKL. V lost 1 base and J 2 bases, leaving 6 bases between the germline ends. The CDR3 region is CASSQVAGNQPQHF. Here the CDR3 DNA reads TGCGCCAGCAGCCAAGTGGCAGGCAATCAGCCCCAGCATTTT.

On this clonotype: The junction departs from the called germline gene at one end, perhaps through a read error. The rearrangement joins TRBV20-1 to TRBJ2-1; 10 positions match TRBD2. This CDR3 spans 15 amino acids. Germline-derived CDR1 and CDR2 are DFQATT and SNEGSKA (reference sequence). The CDR3 sequence: CSARAPLAGVNEQLF. The CDR3 nucleotides are TGCAGTGCTAGAGCCCCCCTAGCGGGAGTCAATGAGCAGCTCTTC.

This clonotype was seen repeatedly, ten times or more. The junction shows a germline mismatch at one end, possibly a read error. This chain joins TRBV7-9 and TRBJ2-5; weak D call: TRBD2 (5 bases). This CDR3 has 14 residues. The germline CDR1 and CDR2 sequences are SEHNR and FQNEAQ (reference sequence). The CDR3: CASGLGWEQETQYF. The CDR3 DNA reads as TGTGCCAGCGGCTTAGGTTGGGAGCAAGAGACCCAGTACTTC.

This clonotype has a count of ten or more. J is TRBJ2-2 and V is TRBV5-6; 12 nucleotides align to TRBD1. CDR1 SGHDT and CDR2 YYEEEE come from the germline V gene. Trimming at V came to 4 bases and at J to 7 bases, leaving 8 bases not matched to a gene. The CDR3 extends over 16 amino acids. The CDR3 loop is CASSPRDRGPGGELFF. CDR3 nucleotides: TGTGCCAGCAGCCCCCGGGACAGGGGGCCAGGCGGGGAGCTGTTTTTT.

The V and J genes are TRBV7-2 and TRBJ2-1; maybe TRBD2 (7 bases). This CDR3 is 16 amino acids long. Trimming shortened V by 6 bases and J by 8 bases, and 23 bases separated the two germline ends. The germline V gene encodes CDR1 SGHTA and CDR2 FQGNSA. CDR3: CASSPQKGGGPYEQFF. CDR3 bases: TGTGCCAGCAGTCCCCAAAAGGGGGGAGGGCCGTATGAGCAGTTCTTC.

The sample holds many counts of this clonotype. This chain links TRBV29-1 with TRBJ2-1; D is perhaps TRBD2 (6 bases). CDR1 SQVTM and CDR2 ANQGSEA come from the germline V gene. V was clipped by 3 bases and J by 7 bases, with 16 bases between them. This CDR3 is 14 amino acids long. CDR3 coding DNA: TGCAGCGTTGACTCCGAGCGGGCCATGAATGAGCAGTTCTTC. Protein product: CSVDSERAMNEQFF.

This clonotype occurred many times. The rearrangement joins TRBV4-3 to TRBJ2-1; 7 nucleotides agree with TRBD2. This CDR3 contains 16 residues. Germline CDR1 is LGHNA and CDR2 is YSLEER. V gave up 1 base and J gave up 7 bases; unmatched junction bases: 10. The CDR3 DNA follows: TGCGCCAGCAGCCAAGTACGAGGGGAGGGCAGGAATGAGCAGTTCTTC. Its translation is CASSQVRGEGRNEQFF.

This clonotype was counted many times. This chain uses TRBV5-1 with TRBJ2-5; 7 bases are shared with TRBD2. CDR3 size: 14 residues. The V gene end was trimmed by 6 bases and the J gene end by 4 bases; junction bases not matched to a gene: 9. The germline V gene has CDR1 SGHRS and CDR2 YFSETQ. CDR3 in amino acids: CASTPGGVGETQYF. For the CDR3, the DNA is TGCGCCAGCACCCCGGGGGGAGTAGGAGAGACCCAGTACTTC.

The chain combines TRBV7-2 with TRBJ2-3; D is perhaps TRBD2 (7 bases). Germline V gene data show CDR1 as SGHTA and CDR2 as FQGNSA. V lost 4 bases, J lost 4 bases, and 15 bases lay in between. The CDR3 sequence is 15 residues long. This CDR3 is CASSYDGGGADTQYF. In DNA, the CDR3 is TGTGCCAGCAGCTATGATGGAGGGGGGGCAGATACGCAGTATTTT. Drawing the rest from reference TRBV7-2 and TRBJ2-3, the complete variable domain is GAGVSQSPSNKVTEKGKDVELRCDPISGHTALYWYRQSLGQGLEFLIYFQGNSAPDKSGLPSDRFSAERTGGSVSTLTIQRTQQEDSAVYLCASSYDGGGADTQYFGPGTRLTVL.

This clonotype was observed at least ten times. The J gene is TRBJ2-3, the V gene TRBV6-1; 8 nucleotides line up with TRBD2. V lost 6 bases and J lost 2; bases outside the gene matches: 10. This CDR3 spans 16 amino acids. Germline V gene lookup returns CDR1 MNHNS and CDR2 SASEGT. Here the CDR3 DNA reads TGTGCCAGCAGCTTGCGAGGTAGCGGGGTCACAGATACGCAGTATTTT. Amino acid sequence: CASSLRGSGVTDTQYF.

In its sample, this clonotype was seen a few times. This sequence joins TRBV5-1 and TRBJ1-2, with D uncertain. With 0 bases removed from V and 6 bases from J, the gap between germline ends came to 9 bases. The CDR3 contains 13 residues. Germline V gives CDR1 SGHRS, CDR2 YFSETQ. CDR3 loop: CASSLGGRDGYTF. In DNA, the CDR3 is TGCGCCAGCAGCTTGGGGGGAAGAGATGGCTACACCTTC.

The chain employs TRBV7-2 and TRBJ2-7; possibly TRBD2 for D (6 bases). Trimming removed 5 bases from V and 0 bases from J, with 17 bases in between. CDR3 length equals 16 residues. In germline, CDR1 is SGHTA, CDR2 FQGNSA. The CDR3 sequence is CASSTSASVSSYEQYF. Written as DNA, the CDR3 is TGTGCCAGCAGCACCTCCGCTAGCGTGAGCTCCTACGAGCAGTACTTC.

This clonotype was recorded many times. The V gene is TRBV7-6, the J gene TRBJ2-3; a weak D match, TRBD2 (6 bases). CDR1 is SGHVS, CDR2 FNYEAQ, per germline. This CDR3 has 12 amino acids. V shed 5 bases and J shed 6 bases, with 9 bases lying between them. CDR3 bases: TGTGCCAGCAGCCGACGGGGGGATACGCAGTATTTT. Its protein is CASSRRGDTQYF. Supplemented by reference TRBV7-6 and TRBJ2-3, the full variable domain reads GAGVSQSPRYKVTKRGQDVALRCDPISGHVSLYWYRQALGQGPEFLTYFNYEAQQDKSGLPNDRFSAERPEGSISTLTIQRTEQRDSAMYRCASSRRGDTQYFGPGTRLTVL.

Ten or more counts support this clonotype. The chain employs TRBV12-3 or TRBV12-4 and TRBJ2-2; D gene uncertain. This CDR3 region has 16 residues. V was shortened by 4 bases and J by 3 bases, with 15 bases between the two germline ends. Here the CDR3 DNA reads TGTGCCAGCAGTTCTCTCCCCGGAGAGCACACCGGGGAGCTGTTTTTT. Its translation is CASSSLPGEHTGELFF.